This is a list of T cell receptor beta chains from one sample in a study of shared clonotypes between healthy human individuals. Produced via immunoSEQ multiplex PCR; TCRdb's table is partial and in-frame only. Among 600,000 to 750,000 clones listed, approximately 75% were seen once. The sequenced sample was memory CD4+ T cells sorted from blood. The origin of the receptors is a woman in her twenties or thirties in good health. Both conserved end residues are part of each CDR3.

v_call,cdr3_aa
TRBV7-8,CASSPTSSGGEKLFF
TRBV20-1,CSVRGNQPQHF
TRBV7-3,CASSTAGLTSPFF
TRBV10-1,CAISVEDEQYF
TRBV6-4,CASLRRREAYEQYF
TRBV27,CASSLGHGTGGYNEQFF
TRBV11-2,CASSLSSGSSYEQFF
TRBV28,CASSLSGGPQPQHF
TRBV29-1,CSARPGQETQYF
TRBV18,CASSPPGVDTQYF
TRBV2,CASRGLAGDGGELFF
TRBV10-1,CASSPSWVNGEQYF
TRBV6-6,CASSYAGHTAGNEQYF
TRBV5-1,CASSLDGQGNQPQHF
TRBV7-2,CASSLTGQEYQPQHF
TRBV29-1,CSAPILGYGYTF
TRBV4-1,CASSQDRVGSYEQYF
TRBV11-2,CASSLGKRESSDTQYF
TRBV11-2,CASSLQKGANQPQHF
TRBV19,CASSITSLANSYEQYF
TRBV7-8,CASSLDRRLSKTGELFF
TRBV27,CASSFQTGGHYGYTF
TRBV19,CASSTRQRNTEAFF
TRBV12-2,CASSLAQNYGYTF
TRBV30,CAWRGSGGGTGELFF
TRBV7-6,CASSLAPPSGSYNEQFF
TRBV7-8,CASSSRDRRGYF
TRBV11-2,CASSLAGFEAFF
TRBV19,CASRTTVGGQPQHF
TRBV6-4,CASRNTLRDTEAFF
TRBV27,CASSKAGQSYEQYF
TRBV6-1,CASSEVLGLVTEQYF
TRBV28,CASTTSGGSSYEQYF
TRBV2,CASSEAGAGTGELFF
TRBV6-5,CASNRGEDTEAFF
TRBV5-6,CASSLGRSYEQYF
TRBV19,CASSIDWRDTGELFF
TRBV5-1,CASTLLRTSGRGNTGELFF
TRBV19,CASSIQGLSGANVLTF
TRBV19,CASTDRHSTDTQYF